This TCR beta chain was found in a study of T cell repertoires in cytomegalovirus infection. Turning to the study itself: Carrying CMV and the relevant HLA type showed in public TCR beta signatures.

General observations from the study: Cumulative frequency (of public TCR beta family members) identified carriers of CMV plus the relevant HLA. The ex vivo response was dominated by HLA-C-restricted CMV-specific TCR beta clonotypes.

TCRdb redid the calling of the reads with MiXCR, one entry per CDR3 protein. The table shows about 260,000 distinct CDR3 sequences, with roughly an eighth occurring only once. Remarks on this clonotype: Its antigen is unidentified.

The length of the CDR3 is 15 residues. V shed 6 bases, J shed 9 bases, and the junction held 16 bases outside the gene matches. In germline, CDR1 is DFQATT, CDR2 SNEGSKA (reference sequence). The clonotype originates from a human donor in good health (CMV status not recorded). Some clones in this sample may be carry-over from other donors' samples. V and J are TRBV20-1 and TRBJ2-1, with 8 bases that match TRBD2. The sequencing sample was made of PBMCs. The CDR3 DNA sequence: TGCAGTGCCGCGATAGTCACTAGCGGAGGCAGTGAGCAGTTCTTC. It translates to CSAAIVTSGGSEQFF.